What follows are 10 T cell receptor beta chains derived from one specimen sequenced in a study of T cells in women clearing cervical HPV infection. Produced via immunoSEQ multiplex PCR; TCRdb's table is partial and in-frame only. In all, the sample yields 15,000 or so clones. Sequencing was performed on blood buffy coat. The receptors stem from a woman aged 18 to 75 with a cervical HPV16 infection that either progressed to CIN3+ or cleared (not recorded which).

The CDR3 region is CASSLLPSGQETQYF. Incomplete CDR3 DNA: TGTGCCAGCAGCTTACTCCCTAGCGGGCAAGAGACC. The chain combines TRBV7-2 with TRBJ2-5; 8 nucleotides line up with TRBD2. The read falls 3 residues short of the CDR3 end, and the missing part is taken from the germline J gene. The CDR3 is 15 amino acids. After removal of 2 bases from V and 2 bases from J, the junction contained 4 bases not matched to a gene. Per the germline V gene, CDR1 is SGHTA and CDR2 is FQGNSA.

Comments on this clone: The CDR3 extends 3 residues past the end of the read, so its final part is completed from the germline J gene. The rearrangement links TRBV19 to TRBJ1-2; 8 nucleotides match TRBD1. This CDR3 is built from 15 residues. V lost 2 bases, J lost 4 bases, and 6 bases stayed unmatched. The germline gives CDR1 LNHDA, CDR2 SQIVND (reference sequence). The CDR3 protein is CASSIRRTGPYGYTF. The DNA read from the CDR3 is TGTGCCAGTAGTATACGGCGGACAGGGCCCTATGGC. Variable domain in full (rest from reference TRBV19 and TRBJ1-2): DGGITQSPKYLFRKEGQNVTLSCEQNLNHDAMYWYRQDPGQGLRLIYYSQIVNDFQKGDIAEGYSVSREKKESFPLTVTSAQKNPTAFYLCASSIRRTGPYGYTFGSGTRLTVV.

The CDR3 protein is CASSFIIGVNTEAFF. The CDR3 bases that were read are TGTGCCAGCTCATTCATAATAGGGGTGAACACTGAA. The chain is built from TRBV18 and TRBJ1-1; TRBD1 is a possible D gene (5 bases). From the germline J gene comes the end of the CDR3, since the read stops 3 residues before it. The CDR3 extends over 15 amino acids. CDR1 is KGHSH and CDR2 is LQKENI in the germline V gene. The V gene lost 5 bases and the J gene lost 0 bases, with 13 bases spanning the gap.

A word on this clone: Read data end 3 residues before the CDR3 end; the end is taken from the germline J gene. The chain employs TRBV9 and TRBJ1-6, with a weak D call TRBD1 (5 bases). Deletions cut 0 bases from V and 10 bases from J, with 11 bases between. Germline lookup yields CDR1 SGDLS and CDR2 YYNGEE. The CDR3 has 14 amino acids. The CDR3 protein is CASSVGRGASPLHF. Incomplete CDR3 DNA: TGTGCCAGCAGCGTAGGTAGGGGTGCCTCACCC.

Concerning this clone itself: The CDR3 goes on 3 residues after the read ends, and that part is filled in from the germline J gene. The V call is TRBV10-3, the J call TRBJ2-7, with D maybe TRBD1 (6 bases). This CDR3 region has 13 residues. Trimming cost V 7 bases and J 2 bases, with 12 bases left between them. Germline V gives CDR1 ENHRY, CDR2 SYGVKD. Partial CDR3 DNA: TGTGCCATCATGAGACAGGCCGCCTACGAG. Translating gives CAIMRQAAYE. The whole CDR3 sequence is CAIMRQAAYEQYF.

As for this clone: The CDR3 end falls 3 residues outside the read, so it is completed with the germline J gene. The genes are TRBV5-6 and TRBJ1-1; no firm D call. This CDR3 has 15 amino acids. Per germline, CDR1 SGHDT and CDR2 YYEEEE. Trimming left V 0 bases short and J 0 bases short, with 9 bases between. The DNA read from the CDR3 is TGTGCCAGCAGCTTGGGGGCCCACATGAACACTGAA. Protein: CASSLGAHMNTE. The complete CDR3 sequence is CASSLGAHMNTEAFF.

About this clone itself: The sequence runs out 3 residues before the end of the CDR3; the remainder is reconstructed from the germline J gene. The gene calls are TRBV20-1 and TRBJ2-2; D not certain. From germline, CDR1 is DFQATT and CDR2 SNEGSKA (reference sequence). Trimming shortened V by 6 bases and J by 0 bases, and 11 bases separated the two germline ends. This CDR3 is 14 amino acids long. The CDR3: CSALENPNTGELFF. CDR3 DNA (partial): TGCAGTGCCCTAGAGAACCCGAACACCGGGGAG.

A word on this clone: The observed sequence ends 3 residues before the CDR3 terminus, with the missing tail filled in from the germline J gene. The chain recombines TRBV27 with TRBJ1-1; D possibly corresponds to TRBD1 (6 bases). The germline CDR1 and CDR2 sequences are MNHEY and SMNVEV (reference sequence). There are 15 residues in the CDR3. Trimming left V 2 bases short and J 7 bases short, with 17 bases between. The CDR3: CASSLSPRRGLEAFF. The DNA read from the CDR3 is TGTGCCAGCAGTTTAAGCCCCCGGCGGGGGCTTGAA.

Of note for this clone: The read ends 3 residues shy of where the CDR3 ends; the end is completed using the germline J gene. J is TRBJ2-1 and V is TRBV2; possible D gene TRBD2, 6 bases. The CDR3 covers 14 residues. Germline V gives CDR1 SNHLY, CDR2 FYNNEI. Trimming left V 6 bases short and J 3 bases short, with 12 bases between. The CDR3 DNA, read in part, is TGTGCCAGCAGGAGCGGGTCGGTCTACAATGAG. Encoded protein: CASRSGSVYNE. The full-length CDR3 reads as CASRSGSVYNEQFF.

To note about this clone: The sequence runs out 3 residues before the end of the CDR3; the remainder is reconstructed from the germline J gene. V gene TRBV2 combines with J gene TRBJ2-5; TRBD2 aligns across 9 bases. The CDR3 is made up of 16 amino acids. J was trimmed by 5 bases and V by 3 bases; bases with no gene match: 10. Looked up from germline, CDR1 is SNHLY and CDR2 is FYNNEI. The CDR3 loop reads CASSDRGGGAGETQYF. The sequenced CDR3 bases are TGTGCCAGCAGTGATCGAGGCGGGGGGGCCGGGGAGACC. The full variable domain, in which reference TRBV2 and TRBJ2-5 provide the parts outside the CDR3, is EPEVTQTPSHQVTQMGQEVILRCVPISNHLYFYWYRQILGQKVEFLVSFYNNEISEKSEIFDDQFSVERPDGSNFTLKIRSTKLEDSAMYFCASSDRGGGAGETQYFGPGTRLLVL.